A single sample is the source of the 32 T cell receptor beta chains below, sequenced in a study of blood T cell repertoires in COVID-19. Some clones are missing from TCRdb's copy, which holds only in-frame ones; the method was immunoSEQ multiplex PCR. The sample holds approximately 440,000 clones, around 88% seen once. Sequenced material: peripheral blood. All receptors derive from a woman aged 45 to 65 with COVID-19, enrolled during active disease.

The chain carries TRBV24-1 and TRBJ1-2; D is possibly TRBD1 (6 bases). Trimming removed 3 bases from V and 3 bases from J, with 7 bases in between. The CDR3 sequence is 13 residues long. The V gene's germline CDR1 is KGHDR and CDR2 SFDVKD. In DNA form, the CDR3 reads TGTGCCACCAGTGATCGGACAGACTATGGCTACACCTTC. Translated, it gives CATSDRTDYGYTF.

The chain joins TRBV5-1 to TRBJ1-1; TRBD1 agrees at 8 bases. CDR3 length equals 13 residues. Trimming removed 1 base from V and 14 bases from J; junction bases left unmatched: 10. In germline, CDR1 is SGHRS, CDR2 YFSETQ. This chain's CDR3 is CASSLYGQGSSFF. The CDR3 DNA sequence: TGCGCCAGCAGCTTGTACGGACAGGGCTCGTCCTTCTTT. The whole variable domain, remainder taken from reference TRBV5-1 and TRBJ1-1, is KAGVTQTPRYLIKTRGQQVTLSCSPISGHRSVSWYQQTPGQGLQFLFEYFSETQRNKGNFPGRFSGRQFSNSRSEMNVSTLELGDSALYLCASSLYGQGSSFFGQGTRLTVV.

This clone showed up just a few times. V usage is TRBV6-6 and J usage is TRBJ2-1; possibly TRBD1 for D (5 bases). Deletions cut 8 bases from V and 6 bases from J, with 17 bases between. The CDR3 runs 14 residues. Germline CDR1 and CDR2: MNHNY and SVGAGI (reference sequence). Written as DNA, the CDR3 is TGTGCCAGCGACCCCTCCACCGACAGCAATGAGCAGTTCTTC. It codes for CASDPSTDSNEQFF.

The rearrangement uses TRBV9 and TRBJ1-1, with D perhaps matching TRBD1 (5 bases). CDR3 length: 16 residues. V was cut by 5 bases and J by 6 bases, with 23 bases left in between. Germline V gene lookup returns CDR1 SGDLS and CDR2 YYNGEE. The CDR3 protein is CASSGGTAGPYAEAFF. The CDR3 DNA follows: TGTGCCAGCAGTGGTGGGACGGCGGGACCGTACGCTGAAGCTTTCTTT.

The chain recombines TRBV5-5 with TRBJ1-2; D is possibly TRBD1 (6 bases). The CDR3 is 14 amino acids. Trimming pared 1 base from V and 3 bases from J, leaving 10 bases between. The germline gives CDR1 SGHKS, CDR2 YYEKEE (reference sequence). Here the CDR3 DNA reads TGTGCCAGCAGCTTGACCTCAGGGGACTATGGCTACACCTTC. Translation gives CASSLTSGDYGYTF.

Regarding this clone: The junction shows a germline mismatch at one end, possibly a read error. The chain recombines TRBV7-9 with TRBJ2-1, with 10 nucleotides matching TRBD1. The CDR3 has 15 residues. The germline gives CDR1 SEHNR, CDR2 FQNEAQ (reference sequence). CDR3 residues: CASSPLAGTGADGVF. The DNA for the CDR3 is TGTGCCAGCAGCCCATTGGCGGGGACAGGGGCGGATGGAGTCTTC.

The CDR3 spells CASSGGSYNSPLHF. The CDR3 DNA is TGTGCCAGCAGTGGAGGCTCCTATAATTCACCCCTCCACTTT. The chain carries TRBV6-6 and TRBJ1-6, with unresolved D. V was pared by 5 bases and J by 0 bases, with 5 bases between. This CDR3 has 14 amino acids. Germline V lookup: CDR1 MNHNY, CDR2 SVGAGI (reference sequence).

CDR3 region: CASSPSRGESNQPQHF. CDR3 sequence (DNA): TGTGCCAGCTCACCAAGCCGGGGGGAAAGCAATCAGCCCCAGCATTTT. The chain employs TRBV18 and TRBJ1-5, with D possibly being TRBD1 (5 bases). V lost 2 bases, J lost 1 base, and 12 bases lay in between. Per the germline V gene, CDR1 is KGHSH and CDR2 is LQKENI. This CDR3 comprises 16 residues.

The chain is built from TRBV6-6 and TRBJ1-5; D is unclear. The CDR3 has 13 amino acids. Trimming shortened V by 0 bases and J by 7 bases, and 7 bases separated the two germline ends. Germline CDR1 MNHNY, CDR2 SVGAGI (reference sequence). CDR3 in DNA: TGTGCCAGCAGTTACTCGCGAGAACAGCCCCAGCATTTT. Protein product: CASSYSREQPQHF.

J is TRBJ2-1 and V is TRBV18; 7 bases are a match to TRBD2. The CDR3 consists of 15 residues. Unmatched junction bases numbered 11, after V lost 3 bases and J lost 9 bases. Germline V gene sequence: CDR1 KGHSH, CDR2 LQKENI. The chain's CDR3 is CASSPGLEIDSEQFF. In DNA form, the CDR3 reads TGTGCCAGCTCACCCGGACTAGAGATAGACTCTGAGCAGTTCTTC.

V gene TRBV7-3 combines with J gene TRBJ2-7; no firm D call. V was clipped by 5 bases and J by 3 bases, with 8 bases between them. Germline loops: CDR1 SGHTA, CDR2 FQGTGA. CDR3 length: 12 amino acids. CDR3 DNA sequence: TGTGCCAGCAGCCCTCCTATCTACGAGCAGTACTTC. The encoded protein is CASSPPIYEQYF. Variable domain in full (rest from reference TRBV7-3 and TRBJ2-7): GAGVSQTPSNKVTEKGKYVELRCDPISGHTALYWYRQSLGQGPEFLIYFQGTGAADDSGLPNDRFFAVRPEGSVSTLKIQRTERGDSAVYLCASSPPIYEQYFGPGTRLTVT.

The CDR3 reads CASSDRTTGWETEAFF. CDR3 DNA sequence: TGTGCCAGCAGTGATCGAACGACAGGTTGGGAAACTGAAGCTTTCTTT. J is TRBJ1-1 and V is TRBV2; TRBD1 is a possible D gene (6 bases). V dropped 3 bases and J dropped 5 bases, with 19 bases sitting between them. The CDR3 extends over 16 amino acids. The germline gives CDR1 SNHLY, CDR2 FYNNEI. The full variable domain, in which reference TRBV2 and TRBJ1-1 provide the parts outside the CDR3, is EPEVTQTPSHQVTQMGQEVILRCVPISNHLYFYWYRQILGQKVEFLVSFYNNEISEKSEIFDDQFSVERPDGSNFTLKIRSTKLEDSAMYFCASSDRTTGWETEAFFGQGTRLTVV.

The chain combines TRBV6-6 with TRBJ2-7; 9 nucleotides match TRBD1. The ends lost 6 bases at V and 2 bases at J; junction bases unmatched: 8. Germline V lookup: CDR1 MNHNY, CDR2 SVGAGI (reference sequence). The CDR3 contains 15 residues. This CDR3 is CASRVDRQGAYEQYF. DNA of the CDR3: TGTGCCAGCAGAGTAGACAGACAGGGGGCCTACGAGCAGTACTTC.

The chain employs TRBV12-3 or TRBV12-4 and TRBJ2-3; tentative D call: TRBD1 (6 bases). The CDR3 length is 12 residues. V lost 5 bases and J 8 bases, leaving 11 bases between the germline ends. DNA of the CDR3: TGTGCCAGCAGTGGGGGCCCGGGTACGCAGTATTTT. This translates into CASSGGPGTQYF.

The gene calls are TRBV5-6 and TRBJ2-7, with a tentative D call TRBD2 (5 bases). Germline V CDR1 and CDR2: SGHDT, YYEEEE. Between the trimmed V and J ends, which lost 4 bases and 7 bases, there was a span of 15 bases. The CDR3 sequence is 13 residues long. The CDR3 nucleotides read TGTGCCAGCAGCCTCGGCCTCTCGGGGGAGCAGTACTTC. Translating gives CASSLGLSGEQYF.

V gene TRBV6-5 combines with J gene TRBJ1-5, with 7 positions matching TRBD1. Germline CDR1 reads MNHEY; CDR2 reads SVGAGI. The CDR3 consists of 13 residues. The trim removed 6 bases at V and 5 bases at J, leaving 4 bases unmatched. The CDR3 is CASRGQSDQPQHF. The CDR3, as DNA: TGTGCCAGCAGGGGACAGTCAGATCAGCCCCAGCATTTT.

The chain combines TRBV9 with TRBJ2-7; 7 nucleotides line up with TRBD1. The CDR3 has 14 residues. Germline V gene sequence: CDR1 SGDLS, CDR2 YYNGEE. Losses at the gene ends were 4 bases for V and 5 bases for J; bases not matched to a gene: 9. CDR3 sequence (DNA): TGTGCCAGCAGCTCCCGGCAAACAGGGGACGAGCAGTACTTC. This encodes CASSSRQTGDEQYF.

J is TRBJ2-2 and V is TRBV10-3, with a tentative D call TRBD2 (6 bases). Germline-derived CDR1 and CDR2 are ENHRY and SYGVKD. V was shortened by 8 bases and J by 1 base, with 14 bases between the two germline ends. The CDR3 spans 15 residues. This CDR3 reads CAIYRDSENTGELFF. CDR3 nucleotides: TGTGCCATCTACCGGGACTCCGAGAACACCGGGGAGCTGTTTTTT.

The V call is TRBV24-1, the J call TRBJ2-5; 11 nucleotides match TRBD2. V was pared by 3 bases and J by 2 bases, with 7 bases of the junction left unmatched. This CDR3 is 17 amino acids long. Germline assignment: CDR1 KGHDR and CDR2 SFDVKD. CDR3 amino acids: CATSDPSWTSGQETQYF. The CDR3 DNA follows: TGTGCCACCAGTGATCCGTCATGGACTAGCGGGCAAGAGACCCAGTACTTC.

The rearrangement links TRBV6-1 to TRBJ1-5; TRBD1 might be the D (5 bases). The germline V and J ends were trimmed by 0 bases and 4 bases, with 19 bases remaining between them. From germline, CDR1 is MNHNS and CDR2 SASEGT. CDR3 size: 18 residues. In nucleotides, the CDR3 is TGTGCCAGCAGTGAAGCGGTACCGGGACTCCCACCGAATCAGCCCCAGCATTTT. Translated: CASSEAVPGLPPNQPQHF.

The chain recombines TRBV7-3 with TRBJ2-1; maybe TRBD1 (6 bases). Germline lookup yields CDR1 SGHTA and CDR2 FQGTGA. Trimming cost V 1 base and J 4 bases, with 14 bases left between them. This CDR3 spans 16 amino acids. DNA of the CDR3: TGTGCCAGCAGCTTAAGGTTTGGGCAGGGGTACAATGAGCAGTTCTTC. Protein sequence: CASSLRFGQGYNEQFF.

The J gene is TRBJ2-7, the V gene TRBV2; TRBD1 aligns across 9 bases. CDR1 and CDR2 from the germline V gene are SNHLY and FYNNEI. The CDR3 totals 13 residues. V lost 5 bases, J lost 6 bases, and 5 bases stayed unmatched. CDR3: CASSKQGAGEQYF. The CDR3 bases are TGTGCCAGCAGTAAACAGGGGGCGGGCGAGCAGTACTTC.

A few counts support this clone. The chain joins TRBV2 to TRBJ1-3; no firm D call. The germline gives CDR1 SNHLY, CDR2 FYNNEI. This CDR3 is 14 amino acids long. V was trimmed by 2 bases and J by 0 bases, leaving 5 bases between them. CDR3 loop: CASSEFSSGNTIYF. CDR3 sequence (DNA): TGTGCCAGCAGTGAATTTAGCTCTGGAAACACCATATATTTT.

The chain couples TRBV13 to TRBJ1-2, with TRBD1 identical over 9 bases. The CDR3 has 14 residues. Losses at the gene ends were 5 bases for V and 3 bases for J; bases not matched to a gene: 4. Germline CDR1 is PRHDT and CDR2 is FYEKMQ (reference sequence). The CDR3 spells CASSVGQGDYGYTF. Written as DNA, the CDR3 is TGTGCCAGCAGCGTGGGACAGGGAGACTATGGCTACACCTTC.

The genes are TRBV2 and TRBJ2-2; D is unresolved. The CDR3 length is 17 residues. Germline V gene lookup returns CDR1 SNHLY and CDR2 FYNNEI. The ends were cut back, 1 base at V and 0 bases at J, with 12 bases in the middle. The CDR3 bases are TGTGCCAGCAGTGAAGATGAGCTTACCGCGAACACCGGGGAGCTGTTTTTT. Encoded protein: CASSEDELTANTGELFF.

Here the CDR3 DNA reads TGTGCCAGCAGGCCTCCAGCGGGGGGGACCACCGGGGAGCTGTTTTTT. It codes for CASRPPAGGTTGELFF. This chain uses TRBV6-2 or TRBV6-3 with TRBJ2-2, with 10 bases lining up with TRBD2. V lost 6 bases, J lost 4 bases, and 8 bases stayed unmatched. This CDR3 region has 16 residues. In germline, CDR1 is MNHEY, CDR2 SVGEGT.

The rearrangement uses TRBV9 and TRBJ1-2, with no clear D. The CDR3 spans 15 residues. Germline lookup yields CDR1 SGDLS and CDR2 YYNGEE. V lost 4 bases to trimming and J lost 4 bases, with 17 bases between them. The CDR3 is CASSPETNLPYGYTF. CDR3 DNA: TGTGCCAGCAGCCCAGAGACAAACTTGCCCTATGGCTACACCTTC.

The CDR3 here is CASKSGQGRNYEQYF. The CDR3 DNA sequence: TGTGCCAGCAAGTCGGGACAGGGGAGGAACTACGAGCAGTACTTC. The chain couples TRBV2 to TRBJ2-7; 10 nucleotides line up with TRBD1. The germline CDR1 and CDR2 sequences are SNHLY and FYNNEI. V lost 7 bases, J lost 3 bases, and 9 bases stayed unmatched. CDR3 length: 15 residues.

This clone showed up just once. The chain uses TRBV19 and TRBJ2-1; D may be TRBD1 (6 bases). The CDR3 runs to 14 residues. Germline V gene sequence: CDR1 LNHDA, CDR2 SQIVND (reference sequence). The germline V and J ends were trimmed by 2 bases and 4 bases, with 9 bases remaining between them. The CDR3 here is CASSIQGTYNEQFF. In DNA, the CDR3 is TGTGCCAGTAGTATACAGGGGACATACAATGAGCAGTTCTTC.

The chain links TRBV29-1 to TRBJ2-5, with D possibly being TRBD1 (5 bases). The CDR3 sequence is 14 residues long. The V gene lost 7 bases and the J gene lost 0 bases, with 15 bases spanning the gap. Germline V gene lookup returns CDR1 SQVTM and CDR2 ANQGSEA. The CDR3 here is CSAPSQGYQETQYF. CDR3 in DNA: TGCAGCGCCCCCTCGCAGGGCTACCAAGAGACCCAGTACTTC.

This CDR3 is CATSEGGDGEQYF. The CDR3 DNA is TGCGCCACCTCAGAGGGGGGGGATGGCGAGCAGTACTTC. This chain links TRBV10-1 with TRBJ2-7, with a tentative D call TRBD2 (7 bases). Per germline, CDR1 WNHNN and CDR2 SYGVQD (reference sequence). This CDR3 is built from 13 residues. Trimming removed 10 bases from V and 6 bases from J, with 19 bases in between.

This sequence joins TRBV27 and TRBJ2-7, with D tentatively TRBD1 (5 bases). Trimming shortened V by 0 bases and J by 6 bases, and 15 bases separated the two germline ends. This CDR3 is built from 15 residues. The V gene's germline CDR1 is MNHEY and CDR2 SMNVEV (reference sequence). Here the CDR3 reads CASSLSQGHQGEQYF. For the CDR3, the DNA is TGTGCCAGCAGTTTATCCCAGGGTCACCAGGGCGAGCAGTACTTC.